This T cell receptor (beta chain) was sequenced for a study of shared clonotypes between healthy human individuals. Study information: Participating donors consisted of two women and a few men aged 18 to 49.

Scientists sequenced DNA from unsorted PBMC on ten immunoSEQ deep assay plates. Sequencing used immunoSEQ multiplex PCR; TCRdb keeps in-frame clones, though not all of them. The sample has hundreds of thousands of clones; 70% to 80% are singletons. Per germline, CDR1 SGHAT and CDR2 FQNNGV. This CDR3 contains 15 residues. V shed 5 bases and J 2 bases; nucleotides not matched to a gene: 6. Sequenced material: PBMCs. The source of this sequence is a woman in her thirties or forties in good health. Some clones in this sample may be carry-over from other donors' samples. The chain is built from TRBV11-2 and TRBJ2-1; TRBD2 matches at 7 bases. This CDR3 reads CASSPKRGTYNEQFF. CDR3 DNA: TGTGCCAGCAGCCCTAAGCGGGGCACCTACAATGAGCAGTTCTTC.